This passage covers 15 T cell receptor beta chains from one sample sequenced in a study of control samples from healthy donors and cancer patients. Profiling relied on immunoSEQ multiplex PCR, and the TCRdb table lists in-frame clones only, not all of them. The sample yields fewer than 40,000 clones, around 94% seen once. The source material was blood. These receptors all stem from a man in his 60s in good health.

The CDR3 sequence: CASSHDRGNSPLHF. In DNA form, the CDR3 reads TGCGCCAGCAGTCACGACAGGGGGAATTCACCCCTCCACTTT. This chain joins TRBV4-3 and TRBJ1-6; 9 nucleotides align to TRBD1. Germline V CDR1 and CDR2: LGHNA, YSLEER. J gave up 7 bases and V 6 bases, and 4 bases lay outside the gene matches. CDR3 size: 14 residues.

The chain recombines TRBV9 with TRBJ1-2, with 9 bases identical to TRBD1. Germline CDR1 reads SGDLS; CDR2 reads YYNGEE. The CDR3 contains 16 residues. J gave up 4 bases and V 2 bases, and 9 bases lay outside the gene matches. The DNA for the CDR3 is TGTGCCAGCAGCGTCCGAACGACAGGGGGGGCCTATGGCTACACCTTC. Translated: CASSVRTTGGAYGYTF.

The chain links TRBV5-6 to TRBJ1-1, with D possibly matching TRBD1 (6 bases). Germline V gene data show CDR1 as SGHDT and CDR2 as YYEEEE. This CDR3 has 13 residues. Trimming pared 3 bases from V and 10 bases from J, leaving 16 bases between. The CDR3 protein is CASSWGDIPTAFF. The CDR3 region has the DNA TGTGCCAGCAGCTGGGGGGACATTCCAACAGCTTTCTTT.

This clone appeared a single time. The V gene is TRBV7-8, the J gene TRBJ1-6, with a weak D call TRBD1 (5 bases). The CDR3 has 15 residues. The V end lost 5 bases, the J end lost 6 bases, and 14 bases lay between the germline ends. Germline V CDR1 and CDR2: SGHVS, FQNEAQ. The CDR3 loop reads CASSGGPGPNSPLHF. The CDR3 nucleotides read TGTGCCAGCAGCGGGGGACCGGGCCCTAATTCACCCCTCCACTTT.

The V call is TRBV4-1, the J call TRBJ1-1, with TRBD1 matching over 11 bases. There are 18 residues in the CDR3. Germline loops: CDR1 MGHRA, CDR2 YSYEKL. V gave up 4 bases and J gave up 0 bases; unmatched junction bases: 10. This CDR3 is CASSPGQGATTLNTEAFF. CDR3 DNA: TGCGCCAGCAGCCCTGGACAGGGGGCCACGACTTTGAACACTGAAGCTTTCTTT.

This clone was detected only once. The chain is built from TRBV12-3 or TRBV12-4 and TRBJ1-1; the D is unclear. Trimming shortened V by 2 bases and J by 5 bases, and 6 bases separated the two germline ends. CDR3 length: 12 residues. CDR3 sequence: CASSLWMTEAFF. The CDR3 DNA follows: TGTGCCAGCAGTTTATGGATGACTGAAGCTTTCTTT.

The chain combines TRBV6-5 with TRBJ1-2; 8 bases agree with TRBD1. V lost 5 bases to trimming and J lost 4 bases; unmatched junction nucleotides: 6. The CDR3 extends over 14 amino acids. Germline V gives CDR1 MNHEY, CDR2 SVGAGI. CDR3 bases: TGTGCCAGCAGTACGGGACAGGTGGCCTATGGCTACACCTTC. Encoded protein: CASSTGQVAYGYTF.

The chain couples TRBV4-1 to TRBJ1-2, with D possibly TRBD1 on 6 matching bases. V lost 1 base and J 6 bases, leaving 27 bases between the germline ends. CDR3 length: 19 residues. Germline V gene sequence: CDR1 MGHRA, CDR2 YSYEKL. The DNA for the CDR3 is TGCGCCAGCAGCCAAGCACCTCACGACGTAGAGGGGGGCTCTAATGGCTACACCTTC. It translates to CASSQAPHDVEGGSNGYTF.

The V call is TRBV6-6, the J call TRBJ2-1; D might be TRBD2 (5 bases). The CDR3 length is 13 residues. Germline V gene data show CDR1 as MNHNY and CDR2 as SVGAGI (reference sequence). V was trimmed by 8 bases and J by 11 bases, leaving 19 bases between them. CDR3 region: CASASGLANKQFF. The CDR3 DNA sequence: TGTGCCAGCGCGAGCGGACTCGCGAACAAGCAGTTCTTC.

In this sample, this clone turned up a few times. The chain joins TRBV24-1 to TRBJ1-2; TRBD1 aligns across 8 bases. CDR3 length: 13 residues. Trimming removed 9 bases from V and 2 bases from J; junction bases left unmatched: 4. The germline CDR1 and CDR2 sequences are KGHDR and SFDVKD. The CDR3 DNA is TGTGCCACCCGACAGGGGCGAAACTATGGCTACACCTTC. Residues: CATRQGRNYGYTF.

The CDR3 nucleotides read TGTGCCAGCAGCTCTCGAAGACAGGGGGCTTTTTATGGCTACACCTTC. Residues: CASSSRRQGAFYGYTF. The chain recombines TRBV7-2 with TRBJ1-2; 10 bases map to TRBD1. CDR1 SGHTA and CDR2 FQGNSA come from the germline V gene. The CDR3 length is 16 residues. After removal of 4 bases from V and 5 bases from J, the junction contained 10 bases not matched to a gene.

The genes are TRBV4-3 and TRBJ2-7; 7 bases line up with TRBD1. Germline assignment: CDR1 LGHNA and CDR2 YSLEER. The CDR3 consists of 14 residues. V was pared by 4 bases and J by 3 bases, with 6 bases of the junction left unmatched. The CDR3, as DNA: TGCGCCAGCAGCCGGGGGCAGGGGGACTACGAGCAGTACTTC. It codes for CASSRGQGDYEQYF.

Worth noting for this clone: An end of the junction does not agree with germline; a read error may underlie this. This chain joins TRBV2 and TRBJ2-1; the match to TRBD2 covers 7 bases. The germline V gene encodes CDR1 SNHLY and CDR2 FYNNEI. CDR3 length equals 13 residues. CDR3 residues: CASSKAGIHEQFF. Here the CDR3 DNA reads TGTGCCAGCAGTAAAGCGGGGATCCATGAGCAGTTCTTC.

The CDR3 reads CASSFRDGELFF. The CDR3 coding sequence is TGTGCCAGCAGTTTTAGGGACGGGGAGCTGTTTTTT. The gene calls are TRBV12-3 or TRBV12-4 and TRBJ2-2; D remains ambiguous. This CDR3 comprises 12 residues. V was cut by 3 bases and J by 7 bases, with 6 bases left in between.

The chain recombines TRBV19 with TRBJ1-2, with 8 bases aligning to TRBD1. Trimming at V came to 4 bases and at J to 3 bases, leaving 7 bases not matched to a gene. This CDR3 has 15 amino acids. Germline V gene lookup returns CDR1 LNHDA and CDR2 SQIVND (reference sequence). The CDR3 is CASSTPGGADYGYTF. CDR3 DNA sequence: TGTGCCAGTAGTACCCCAGGGGGCGCCGACTATGGCTACACCTTC.